This TCR beta chain stems from a study of CD8 T cells in ankylosing spondylitis. Findings and limits, study-wide: The study identified a TCR beta motif of about eight highly homologous variants that appeared characteristic of ankylosing spondylitis blood.

Libraries for TCR beta were made by quantitative 5'-RACE with molecular barcodes. In TCRdb, the 5' RACE reads were re-called with MiXCR into one record per CDR3 protein. The sample gives 150,000 to 250,000 distinct CDR3 sequences, 9.5% to 15% of which show up once; approximately 15% is in the top ten. This clonotype was seen a handful of times. The antigen is undetermined. V gave up 0 bases and J gave up 5 bases; unmatched junction bases: 2. This CDR3 has 13 residues. Germline V CDR1 and CDR2: GTSNPN, SVGIG (reference sequence). The genes are TRBV30 and TRBJ1-1, with TRBD1 matching over 8 bases. Sequencing was carried out using blood, either unsorted or a sorted T cell fraction (not recorded which). The receptor's source is a male donor with ankylosing spondylitis or in good health (not recorded which). The DNA for the CDR3 is TGTGCCTGGAGTGTCCAGGGGGCGACTGAAGCTTTCTTT. Amino acids: CAWSVQGATEAFF. The variable domain in full, completed from reference TRBV30 and TRBJ1-1, reads SQTIHQWPATLVQPVGSPLSLECTVEGTSNPNLYWYRQAAGRGLQLLFYSVGIGQISSEVPQNLSASRPQDRQFILSSKKLLLSDSGFYLCAWSVQGATEAFFGQGTRLTVV.